This T cell receptor (beta chain) is from a study of T cells in women clearing cervical HPV infection (dated by TCRdb to 2016 to 2018). In terms of the full investigation: The cases were around 23 women with histologically confirmed HPV16-related CIN3 or worse, and 2 of those women had invasive cancers. Controls were under 30 women whose single incident HPV16 infection cleared within 12 months without precancer or cancer developing. Blood from cases was collected at the visit where the lesion was first found, while blood from controls was collected once the infection could no longer be detected. Among cases, blood sampling came a median of 149 days after lesion detection, with an interquartile range of about 85 to 230 days. Because only a few women had HLA typing data, the possibility that HLA type acted as a confounder could not be ruled out. Nested within Costa Rica's Guanacaste HPV Natural History Study, an exploratory proof-of-principle case-control study compared TCR repertoires across cervical HPV16 outcomes. Cases were matched to controls by age within five years and by the year the sample was collected. A median age of approximately 30 years was observed in cases versus under 40 in controls, and no significant differences in baseline characteristics were found. In the parent cohort, approximately 9,400 women aged 18 or older were enrolled in Guanacaste, Costa Rica, during about 1992 to 1994 and were followed for less than 8 years. Quality controls consisted of five blinded duplicates per group, for a total of roughly 60 samples made up of 50 or so participants and some 10 replicates.

A note on this clone: Its antigen is currently not known. The read halts 3 residues ahead of the CDR3 end, with the missing end drawn from the germline J gene.

CDR1 LNHNV and CDR2 YYDKDF were looked up in the germline V gene (reference sequence). From cysteine to phenylalanine, the CDR3 is 13 amino acids long. The 30 bases shown cover part of the CDR3, and their frame starts at base 1. V lost 3 bases and J lost 2 bases; the stretch between them is 8 bases long. Every participant had a single incident cervical HPV16 infection, and prevalent HPV16 infections were excluded. Cervical HPV DNA was detected with MY09/MY11 PCR, and genotyping was done with dot-blot hybridization. Approximately 15 mL of heparinized blood was centrifuged, after which the buffy coat was aliquoted, frozen at -30 degrees C, and then stored at -80 degrees C. QIAGEN kits were used to extract genomic DNA from buffy coat specimens. General conclusions and limits of the study: TRBV6-7 relative abundance was lower in cases than in controls (approximately 0.1% versus 0.16%; Bonferroni P = 0.0008). Cases were distinguished from controls with an estimated AUC of approximately 0.8 by random forest classifiers combining richness and V gene abundances. T-cell numbers per sample were unknown, so richness differences could reflect varying T-cell content rather than repertoire biology. Because of the cross-sectional design, the study could not determine whether the associations came before infection or resulted from infection, and neither effector/memory subsets nor HPV-specific T cells were isolated. Significantly higher TCR repertoire richness was observed in CIN3+ cases than in controls across sequencing depths, whereas no difference in evenness was found.

TCR beta CDR3 regions were amplified by multiplex PCR using the immunoSEQ assay from an average of 1200 ng genomic DNA per sample. To correct primer bias, the assay used a complete synthetic TCR repertoire to set an amplification baseline. The amplicons were sequenced on the Illumina platform. The original pipeline was this. Sequences were error-corrected by clustering with frequency ratios and a modified nearest-neighbor algorithm, then analyzed in the immunoSEQ Analyzer with IMGT gene definitions. At each rarefaction depth, TCR richness and evenness were averaged across 20 rarefaction repeats, and samples with fewer sequences than that depth were excluded. V, D and J gene relative abundances were compared between groups with Wilcoxon rank sum tests, applying FDR correction. For the blinded duplicates, the intraclass correlation was 90% to 97% for TCR richness and averaged around 81% across 70 or so gene segments. TCRdb took over this immuneACCESS table, retaining in-frame rearrangements with V and J assigned. Such tables are incomplete; in checked studies, under half of the missing clones stem from an unresolved V gene, and the remainder is unexplained. The V and J calls and the clone size are those of that table, but D and trimming were determined from the DNA. For this sample, the table gives more than 11,000 clones. The ten largest clones represent around 20% of the sample.

The V and J segments used are TRBV15 and TRBJ2-7, with TRBD1 perhaps the D gene, on 5 matching bases. Sequenced input: blood buffy coat. The clonotype originates from a woman between 18 and 70 years old with a cervical HPV16 infection that either progressed to CIN3+ or cleared (not recorded which). CDR3 protein: CATSSTGTYEQYF. CDR3 DNA, as far as it was read: TGTGCCACCAGCAGTACAGGTACCTACGAG.